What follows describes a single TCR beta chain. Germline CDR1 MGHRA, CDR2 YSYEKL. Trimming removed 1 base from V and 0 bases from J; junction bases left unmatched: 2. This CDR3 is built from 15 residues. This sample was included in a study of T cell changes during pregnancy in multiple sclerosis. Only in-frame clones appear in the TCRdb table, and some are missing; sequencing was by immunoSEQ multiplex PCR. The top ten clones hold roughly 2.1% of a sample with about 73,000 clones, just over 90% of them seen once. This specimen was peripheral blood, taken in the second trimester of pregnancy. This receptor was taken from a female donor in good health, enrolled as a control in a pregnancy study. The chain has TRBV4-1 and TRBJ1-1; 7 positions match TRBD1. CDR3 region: CASSQGGTVNTEAFF. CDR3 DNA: TGCGCCAGCAGCCAAGGGGGGACAGTGAACACTGAAGCTTTCTTT.